Sequencing of this TCR beta chain was carried out in a study of human T cells and chemical hapten exposure. The study, taken as a whole, reports: Significantly more large CDR3 similarity clusters arose among expanded TCRs than among controls.

A few counts support this clonotype. Its antigen is unknown. This CDR3 is built from 13 residues. Germline V CDR1 and CDR2: SGHAT, FQNNGV. The germline V and J ends were trimmed by 3 bases and 9 bases, with 14 bases remaining between them. Time point: patch test 1, 2 weeks after DPC sensitization. Specified treatment: therapeutic diphenylcyclopropenone sensitization with weekly scalp DPC. Attachment of unique molecular identifiers to individual cDNA molecules was performed in the library. One entry per CDR3 protein results from TCRdb running MiXCR on the RACE reads. The data show tens of thousands of distinct CDR3 sequences, approximately 10% seen once.

This clonotype originated in a woman between 50 and 59 years old with alopecia areata. Some clones in this sample may be carry-over from other donors' samples. The sequences come from whole blood, collected in connection with sensitization to the hapten diphenylcyclopropenone (DPC). The V call is TRBV11-2, the J call TRBJ1-1; tentatively, D is TRBD1 (5 bases). This chain's CDR3 is CASSLSGTQKAFF. CDR3 nucleotide sequence: TGTGCCAGCAGCTTGAGCGGGACCCAGAAAGCTTTCTTT.